A single sample gave rise to the 12 T cell receptor beta chains below, sequenced in a study of T-cell memory formation after mild COVID-19. One entry per CDR3 protein, called by TCRdb with MiXCR from the 5' RACE reads. The sample comprises approximately 570,000 distinct CDR3 sequences, 15% to 20% of which are singletons, and 9.5% to 15% rests with the top ten. Sequencing was performed on PBMCs or a T cell subset sorted from them (not recorded which). Receptors originate from an adult woman who had mild COVID-19 (a few samples of this study predate the infection). Cell type and time point are not known.

This clonotype was counted a few times. This chain joins TRBV12-3 or TRBV12-4 and TRBJ1-4, with 8 nucleotides matching TRBD1. The J segment lost 4 bases and the V segment lost 5 bases, leaving 9 bases of the junction unmatched. The CDR3 contains 16 residues. DNA for the CDR3: TGTGCCAGCAGTACCTCCCAGGGGGCCTATAATGAAAAACTGTTTTTT. Translation: CASSTSQGAYNEKLFF.

The genes are TRBV12-3 or TRBV12-4 and TRBJ2-7; D unresolved. V was cut by 3 bases and J by 2 bases, with 5 bases left in between. The CDR3 spans 12 residues. CDR3 nucleotide sequence: TGTGCCAGCAGTTTTTTGGCCTACGAGCAGTACTTC. Encoded protein: CASSFLAYEQYF.

This clonotype was detected only a few times. V usage is TRBV9 and J usage is TRBJ2-1; D is undetermined. This CDR3 is built from 11 residues. Germline V gene sequence: CDR1 SGDLS, CDR2 YYNGEE. Between the trimmed V and J ends, which lost 2 bases and 9 bases, there was a span of 6 bases. The CDR3 nucleotides read TGTGCCAGCAGCGTCACCGGTGAGCAGTTCTTC. Translating gives CASSVTGEQFF.

The chain employs TRBV7-8 and TRBJ2-2; D unresolved. The V gene lost 5 bases and the J gene lost 7 bases, with 11 bases spanning the gap. Germline loops: CDR1 SGHVS, CDR2 FQNEAQ. The CDR3 loop spans 13 amino acids. CDR3 loop: CASSPHGSGELFF. The CDR3 nucleotides read TGTGCCAGCAGCCCCCATGGTAGCGGGGAGCTGTTTTTT.

This clonotype showed up just a few times. The J gene is TRBJ2-7, the V gene TRBV2; 9 bases align to TRBD1. V dropped 8 bases and J dropped 4; count of bases not matched to a gene: 9. Looked up from germline, CDR1 is SNHLY and CDR2 is FYNNEI. The CDR3 contains 14 residues. DNA of the CDR3: TGTGCCAGCTTATTTTGGGACAGGGCGTACGAGCAGTACTTC. It is translated as CASLFWDRAYEQYF.

The chain joins TRBV12-3 or TRBV12-4 to TRBJ2-1, with D unresolved. Between the trimmed V and J ends, which lost 5 bases and 6 bases, there was a span of 11 bases. The CDR3 is made up of 13 amino acids. CDR3 sequence: CASSGLAVNEQFF. The CDR3 DNA follows: TGTGCCAGCAGTGGGCTGGCGGTCAATGAGCAGTTCTTC.

The CDR3 here is CASSPRFGGGATDTQYF. Here the CDR3 DNA reads TGTGCCAGCAGCCCCCGATTTGGCGGGGGGGCCACAGATACGCAGTATTTT. The V call is TRBV7-2, the J call TRBJ2-3, with TRBD2 matching 9 bases. The CDR3 sequence is 17 residues long. V dropped 5 bases and J dropped 2; count of bases not matched to a gene: 11. Germline-derived CDR1 and CDR2 are SGHTA and FQGNSA.

This clonotype was seen a handful of times. The chain carries TRBV4-1 and TRBJ1-2, with 9 bases fitting TRBD1. CDR1 and CDR2 (germline): MGHRA, YSYEKL. The CDR3 loop spans 15 amino acids. V shed 2 bases, J shed 0 bases, and the junction held 1 base outside the gene matches. The CDR3 nucleotides read TGCGCCAGCAGCCAATGGACAGGGGCTAACTATGGCTACACCTTC. Translated: CASSQWTGANYGYTF.

This clonotype has ten or more counts. The CDR3 bases are TGCAGTGCTAGAGATTTCGTGGGGAGCCGGGGCTACACCTTC. This gives the protein CSARDFVGSRGYTF. The rearrangement links TRBV20-1 to TRBJ1-2; D unresolved. Germline V gene data show CDR1 as DFQATT and CDR2 as SNEGSKA (reference sequence). The V end was cut by 0 bases, the J end by 8 bases, with 16 bases between. There are 14 residues in the CDR3.

The chain carries TRBV12-3 or TRBV12-4 and TRBJ1-1; 8 bases line up with TRBD1. V was pared by 4 bases and J by 5 bases, with 12 bases of the junction left unmatched. The CDR3 contains 16 residues. The CDR3 is CASSSSPPRQGTEAFF. CDR3 nucleotide sequence: TGTGCCAGCAGTTCATCCCCCCCCCGACAGGGGACTGAAGCTTTCTTT.

The chain recombines TRBV12-3 or TRBV12-4 with TRBJ1-1; D might be TRBD1 (5 bases). The length of the CDR3 is 14 residues. Between the trimmed V and J ends, which lost 3 bases and 1 base, there was a span of 9 bases. This CDR3 is CASSFQGKNTEAFF. The CDR3 region has the DNA TGTGCCAGCAGTTTCCAGGGAAAGAACACTGAAGCTTTCTTT.

In this sample, this clonotype turned up a few times. The rearrangement joins TRBV19 to TRBJ2-7; 13 nucleotides line up with TRBD2. Trimming removed 9 bases from V and 3 bases from J; junction bases left unmatched: 2. Germline V gene lookup returns CDR1 LNHDA and CDR2 SQIVND (reference sequence). The CDR3 has 13 residues. The CDR3 DNA sequence: TGTGCCAGCCGACTAGCGGGGGGCTACGAGCAGTACTTC. Its protein is CASRLAGGYEQYF.